This T cell receptor beta chain was profiled in a study of OX40 agonist ivuxolimab in advanced cancers. In the study overall: The costimulatory receptor OX40 (CD134) was targeted by ivuxolimab, a fully human IgG2 agonistic monoclonal antibody. The monotherapy dose-escalation portion (N of about 57 patients) of the phase I ivuxolimab trial is reported in the paper. Partial responses occurred in three dose-escalation patients, of whom one had hepatocellular carcinoma and two had cutaneous melanoma. Intravenous ivuxolimab was administered to patients every 2 weeks at six dose levels: 0.01, 0.1, 0.3, 1.5, 3 and 10 mg/kg. In the dose-escalation cohort, 82.7% of patients were male, and the mean age was approximately 60 years, with a range of about 20 to 79. The point of sequencing TCRbeta in the periphery was to test whether ivuxolimab changed TCR sequence diversity and drove clonal T-cell expansion. Of the roughly 51 patients in dose escalation, about 20 had hepatocellular carcinoma, some 15 had melanoma, 9 had renal cell carcinoma and 9 had head and neck cancer. Patients were allowed to have had prior anti-PD-1, anti-PD-L1 or anti-CTLA-4 therapy, and approximately 40% of the dose-escalation patients had been treated with checkpoint inhibitors. Paper-wide results and their limitations: Clonal expansion of both CD4+ and CD8+ blood T cells was observed from baseline to week 6 at doses 0.1 to 3.0 mg/kg. After ivuxolimab, expanded clones were on average more numerous among CD8+ T cells than among CD4+ T cells. Low levels of normalized T-cell clonal expansion were also seen in some patients who did not respond. Partial responders in the 0.1-3.0 mg/kg groups had among the lowest normalized peripheral clonal expansion, especially among CD8+ T cells. Which antigens the clonally expanded peripheral T cells were specific for was not determined.

For sequencing of the TCRbeta CDR3 region, genomic DNA was extracted from the sorted cells. The immunoSEQ Assay was used for sequencing of TCRbeta CDR3 regions. TCRdb took this table from immuneACCESS and kept in-frame rearrangements with V and J called. Such tables lack part of the clones; where checked against another copy, unresolved V genes explain under half of the gap, and the rest is unexplained. The sample contains fewer than 25,000 clones, approximately 86% of them found a single time. The ten most abundant clones make up over 35% of the sample. Via the germline V gene (reference sequence), CDR1 is MNHNY and CDR2 SVGAGI. Including cysteine and phenylalanine, the CDR3 has 11 amino acids. Of the read, only the CDR3 DNA is kept; its 33 bases are in frame from base 1. As for this clone: Its binding antigen is unknown. The junction shows a germline mismatch at one end, possibly a read error.

The trial excluded patients who had a history of autoimmune disease or were on systemic immunosuppression. Peripheral blood for TCR sequencing was collected from all dose cohorts at baseline, on cycle 4 day 1, and on cycle 7 day 1. Samples were obtained from an open-label, multicenter, first-in-human phase I dose-escalation trial of ivuxolimab. Adults with locally advanced or metastatic melanoma, renal cell, hepatocellular, or head and neck squamous cell carcinoma were enrolled in the trial. CD4+ and CD8+ T cells were sorted separately from peripheral blood before TCR sequencing. This chain joins TRBV6-6 to TRBJ2-1; 9 bases in the junction line up with TRBD1. The starting material was CD4+ or CD8+ T cells sorted from blood, obtained in a trial of the OX40 agonist ivuxolimab. The receptor comes from an adult with an advanced solid tumor such as melanoma, head and neck, liver or kidney cancer. DNA sequence: TGTGCCAGCAGCCACAGGGACAGGGTGATCTTC. Its translation reads: CASSHRDRVIF.